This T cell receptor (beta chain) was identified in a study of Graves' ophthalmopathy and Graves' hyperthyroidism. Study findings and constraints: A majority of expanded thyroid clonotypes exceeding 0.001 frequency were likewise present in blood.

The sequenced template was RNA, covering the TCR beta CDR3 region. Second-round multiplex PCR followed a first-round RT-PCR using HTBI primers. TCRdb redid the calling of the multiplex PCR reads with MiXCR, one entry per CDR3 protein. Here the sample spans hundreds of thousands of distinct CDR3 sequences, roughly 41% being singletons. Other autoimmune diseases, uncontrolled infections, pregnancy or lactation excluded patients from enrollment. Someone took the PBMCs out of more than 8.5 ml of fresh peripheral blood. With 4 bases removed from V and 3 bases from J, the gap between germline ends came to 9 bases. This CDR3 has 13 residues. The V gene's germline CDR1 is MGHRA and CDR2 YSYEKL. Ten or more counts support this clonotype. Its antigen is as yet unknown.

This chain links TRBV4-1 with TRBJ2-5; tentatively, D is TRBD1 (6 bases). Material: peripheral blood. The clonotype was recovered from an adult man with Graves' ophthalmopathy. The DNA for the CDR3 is TGCGCCAGCAGCCTTAACAGGGAAGAGACCCAGTACTTC. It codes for CASSLNREETQYF.